The clone carrying this TCR beta chain was recorded only once. This CDR3 has 15 amino acids. The germline V gene encodes CDR1 SGHRS and CDR2 YFSETQ. V was pared by 4 bases and J by 6 bases, with 7 bases of the junction left unmatched. The data belong to a study of CD8 T cells in Susac syndrome. CD8+ and CD4+ T cells were negatively isolated; TEMRA cells were FACS-enriched. When the RNA was reverse transcribed, random hexamers were used with an input of about 0.5 to 1 ug. Each CDR3 protein is one row after TCRdb ran MiXCR on the immunoSEQ multiplex PCR reads. The table has 200,000 to 300,000 distinct CDR3 sequences, approximately 92% seen once.

The TCR was taken from a human donor with multiple sclerosis. Material for sequencing was CD4+ T cells from PBMCs. The chain links TRBV5-1 to TRBJ2-2, with 9 bases matching TRBD1. The CDR3 DNA reads as TGCGCCAGCAGCCCCGGGACAGGGTCGGCCGGGGAGCTGTTTTTT. It codes for CASSPGTGSAGELFF.